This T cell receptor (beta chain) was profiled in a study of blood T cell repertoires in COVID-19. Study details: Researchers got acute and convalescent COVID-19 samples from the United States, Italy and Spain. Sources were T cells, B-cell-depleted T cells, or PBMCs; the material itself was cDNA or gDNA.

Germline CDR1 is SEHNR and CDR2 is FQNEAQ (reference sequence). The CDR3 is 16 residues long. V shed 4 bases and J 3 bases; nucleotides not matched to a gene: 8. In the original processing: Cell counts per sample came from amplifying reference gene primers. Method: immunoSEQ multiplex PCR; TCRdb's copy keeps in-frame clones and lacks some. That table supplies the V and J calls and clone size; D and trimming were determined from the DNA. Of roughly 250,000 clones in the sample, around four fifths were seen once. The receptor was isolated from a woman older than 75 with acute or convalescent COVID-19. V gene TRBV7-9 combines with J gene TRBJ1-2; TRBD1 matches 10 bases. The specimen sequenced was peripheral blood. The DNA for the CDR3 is TGTGCCAGCAGCTCCCAGCGACAGGGGGCCTACTATGGCTACACCTTC. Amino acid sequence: CASSSQRQGAYYGYTF. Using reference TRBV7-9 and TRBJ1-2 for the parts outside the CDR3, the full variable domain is DTGVSQNPRHKITKRGQNVTFRCDPISEHNRLYWYRQTLGQGPEFLTYFQNEAQLEKSRLLSDRFSAERPKGSFSTLEIQRTEQGDSAMYLCASSSQRQGAYYGYTFGSGTRLTVV.